This TCR beta chain was retrieved from a study of CD8 T cells in ankylosing spondylitis. Findings and limits, study-wide: Disease-linked clones were reportedly significantly enriched in matched ankylosing spondylitis synovial fluid.

This clonotype was recorded at least ten times. The target antigen is unknown. The TCR beta libraries were generated through quantitative 5'-RACE incorporating molecular barcodes. TCRdb reprocessed the 5' RACE reads with MiXCR, giving one entry per CDR3 protein. Of approximately 250,000 distinct CDR3 sequences listed, over 9.5% are singletons. The CDR3 length is 13 residues. Trimming shortened V by 2 bases and J by 0 bases, and 4 bases separated the two germline ends. Germline CDR1 reads ENHRY; CDR2 reads SYGVKD. The sample comprised blood, either unsorted or a sorted T cell fraction (not recorded which). This TCR was recovered from a male donor with ankylosing spondylitis or in good health (not recorded which). The V call is TRBV10-3, the J call TRBJ2-5; D unresolved. The DNA of the CDR3 is TGTGCCATCAGTGAGGGGTACCAAGAGACCCAGTACTTC. As protein: CAISEGYQETQYF.